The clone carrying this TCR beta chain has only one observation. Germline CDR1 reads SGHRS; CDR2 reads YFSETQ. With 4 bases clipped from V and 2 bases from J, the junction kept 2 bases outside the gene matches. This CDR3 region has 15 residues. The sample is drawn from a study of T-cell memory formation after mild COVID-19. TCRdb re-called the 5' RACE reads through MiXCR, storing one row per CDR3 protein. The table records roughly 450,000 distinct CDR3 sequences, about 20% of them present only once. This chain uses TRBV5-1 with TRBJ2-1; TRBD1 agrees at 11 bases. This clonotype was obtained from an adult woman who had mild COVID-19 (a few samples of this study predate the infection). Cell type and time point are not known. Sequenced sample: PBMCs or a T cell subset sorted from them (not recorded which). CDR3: CASSGQGAAYNEQFF. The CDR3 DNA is TGCGCCAGCAGCGGACAGGGGGCGGCCTACAATGAGCAGTTCTTC. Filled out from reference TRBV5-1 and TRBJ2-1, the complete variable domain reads KAGVTQTPRYLIKTRGQQVTLSCSPISGHRSVSWYQQTPGQGLQFLFEYFSETQRNKGNFPGRFSGRQFSNSRSEMNVSTLELGDSALYLCASSGQGAAYNEQFFGPGTRLTVL.